The 14 T cell receptor beta chains presented below share a single source sample, sequenced in a study of T cell changes during pregnancy in multiple sclerosis. The protocol was immunoSEQ multiplex PCR, while the TCRdb copy is restricted to in-frame clones and leaves out a portion. Of about 46,000 clones listed, roughly nine tenths were seen once; the top ten hold approximately 0.4%. This sample comprised CD4+ T cells from peripheral blood mononuclear cells, obtained in the second trimester of pregnancy. The receptors come from a female donor in good health, enrolled as a control in a pregnancy study.

The J gene is TRBJ1-1, the V gene TRBV29-1; D is ambiguous. Germline V lookup: CDR1 SQVTM, CDR2 ANQGSEA. The CDR3 is 12 amino acids. Trimming cost V 7 bases and J 1 base, with 10 bases left between them. The CDR3 region has the DNA TGCAGCGGAAAACTGAGGAACACTGAAGCTTTCTTT. It encodes CSGKLRNTEAFF.

The gene calls are TRBV27 and TRBJ2-1, with TRBD1 as a possible D gene (6 bases). CDR3 length: 14 residues. Germline V gives CDR1 MNHEY, CDR2 SMNVEV (reference sequence). Trimming took 7 bases from V and 4 from J, leaving 14 bases between them. The CDR3 protein is CASKGVNLYNEQFF. The CDR3 DNA follows: TGTGCCAGCAAGGGGGTAAACCTTTACAATGAGCAGTTCTTC.

The chain couples TRBV18 to TRBJ2-1; the match to TRBD2 covers 8 bases. V lost 0 bases, J lost 8 bases, and 9 bases stayed unmatched. The germline V gene has CDR1 KGHSH and CDR2 LQKENI. This CDR3 is built from 16 residues. CDR3 sequence reads: CASSPPVQRGYYEQFF. The CDR3 DNA is TGTGCCAGCTCACCACCGGTTCAGCGGGGGTACTATGAGCAGTTCTTC.

V gene TRBV4-3 combines with J gene TRBJ2-5; D may be TRBD1 (6 bases). Germline V gene lookup returns CDR1 LGHNA and CDR2 YSLEER. Deletions cut 2 bases from V and 5 bases from J, with 12 bases between. This CDR3 comprises 14 residues. For the CDR3, the DNA is TGCGCCAGCAGCCAACAACAGGGCTGGGAGACCCAGTACTTC. Its protein product is CASSQQQGWETQYF.

The rearrangement joins TRBV2 to TRBJ2-3; D perhaps matches TRBD2 (5 bases). The CDR3 loop spans 13 amino acids. Trimming took off 1 base at V and 8 bases at J, with 10 bases between the two ends. CDR1 and CDR2 (germline): SNHLY, FYNNEI. CDR3 nucleotides: TGTGCCAGCAGTGAAGGCGAGGCGGGTACGCAGTATTTT. It is translated as CASSEGEAGTQYF.

The V and J genes are TRBV9 and TRBJ2-3; a possible D gene is TRBD2 (6 bases). Trimming took 10 bases from V and 1 from J, leaving 31 bases between them. CDR3 size: 19 residues. The germline V gene has CDR1 SGDLS and CDR2 YYNGEE. The CDR3 region has the DNA TGTGCCCTAAACCCAGCTGTTTTGGGAGGCCGCGGGGGCACAGATACGCAGTATTTT. Translated, it gives CALNPAVLGGRGGTDTQYF. The entire variable domain, with the rest obtained from reference TRBV9 and TRBJ2-3, is as follows: DSGVTQTPKHLITATGQRVTLRCSPRSGDLSVYWYQQSLDQGLQFLIQYYNGEERAKGNILERFSAQQFPDLHSELNLSSLELGDSALYFCALNPAVLGGRGGTDTQYFGPGTRLTVL.

V and J are TRBV7-3 and TRBJ2-3; 10 nucleotides match TRBD1. The length of the CDR3 is 17 residues. After removal of 5 bases from V and 4 bases from J, the junction contained 12 bases not matched to a gene. Germline CDR1 is SGHTA and CDR2 is FQGTGA. The CDR3 DNA sequence: TGTGCCAGCAGCGCGGCTCCGGGACAGGGGAGTGCAGATACGCAGTATTTT. Translated: CASSAAPGQGSADTQYF.

This chain joins TRBV4-2 and TRBJ2-7; D may be TRBD2 (5 bases). The V gene lost 4 bases and the J gene lost 3 bases, with 13 bases spanning the gap. CDR3 length equals 14 residues. CDR1 and CDR2 (germline): LGHNA, YNFKEQ. The CDR3 sequence is CASSRDLGDYEQYF. The DNA for the CDR3 is TGTGCCAGCAGCCGCGACCTGGGAGACTACGAGCAGTACTTC.

V gene TRBV6-1 combines with J gene TRBJ1-1; 7 bases line up with TRBD1. The CDR3 has 13 residues. Germline CDR1 MNHNS, CDR2 SASEGT. V shed 4 bases and J 3 bases; nucleotides not matched to a gene: 2. The CDR3 bases are TGTGCCAGCAGTGTTCAGGGGGACACTGAAGCTTTCTTT. Amino acid sequence: CASSVQGDTEAFF.

This clone was detected once. V is TRBV2 and J is TRBJ2-2, with no clear D. Germline CDR1 and CDR2: SNHLY and FYNNEI. The CDR3 loop spans 15 amino acids. The V end lost 6 bases, the J end lost 0 bases, and 11 bases lay between the germline ends. The CDR3 nucleotides are TGTGCCAGCAGGGTAGTGCACTCGAACACCGGGGAGCTGTTTTTT. It yields the protein CASRVVHSNTGELFF.

The chain uses TRBV4-3 and TRBJ1-3; D uncertain. This CDR3 spans 19 amino acids. Germline V CDR1 and CDR2: LGHNA, YSLEER. V lost 3 bases, J lost 1 base, and 22 bases lay in between. The DNA of the CDR3 is TGCGCCAGCAGCCAGGTGTCAGGTCCCATTTTGGTTTCTGGAAACACCATATATTTT. This sequence encodes CASSQVSGPILVSGNTIYF.

V is TRBV30 and J is TRBJ1-1; TRBD1 is a possible D gene (5 bases). There are 14 residues in the CDR3. Looked up from germline, CDR1 is GTSNPN and CDR2 is SVGIG (reference sequence). Deletions cut 3 bases from V and 5 bases from J, with 16 bases between. The CDR3 reads CAWRGSGSPTEAFF. The CDR3 bases are TGTGCCTGGAGAGGGTCAGGGTCCCCGACTGAAGCTTTCTTT.

V gene TRBV6-1 combines with J gene TRBJ2-7; TRBD1 aligns across 8 bases. The CDR3 spans 13 residues. From germline, CDR1 is MNHNS and CDR2 SASEGT. J was trimmed by 3 bases and V by 6 bases; bases with no gene match: 4. The CDR3 nucleotides read TGTGCCAGCAGAACACAGGGGGGCTACGAGCAGTACTTC. Amino acid sequence: CASRTQGGYEQYF.

The CDR3 DNA is TGTGCCAGCAGCTTATTTAGTAGCACAGATACGCAGTATTTT. It encodes CASSLFSSTDTQYF. V usage is TRBV7-2 and J usage is TRBJ2-3; no clear D gene. Germline CDR1 SGHTA, CDR2 FQGNSA. V shed 2 bases and J shed 0 bases, with 6 bases lying between them. CDR3 length: 14 residues. The full variable domain, completed using reference TRBV7-2 and TRBJ2-3, is GAGVSQSPSNKVTEKGKDVELRCDPISGHTALYWYRQSLGQGLEFLIYFQGNSAPDKSGLPSDRFSAERTGGSVSTLTIQRTQQEDSAVYLCASSLFSSTDTQYFGPGTRLTVL.